This T cell receptor (beta chain) was profiled in a study of blood T cell repertoires in COVID-19. As for the study in general: The United States, Italy and Spain supplied acute and convalescent COVID-19 samples. PBMCs, B-cell-depleted T cells, or T cells were the source of the cDNA or gDNA that made up the material.

Per the original methods: It was from reference gene primer amplification that nucleated cell counts were estimated. TCRdb's copy holds only in-frame clones and misses some; the assay was immunoSEQ multiplex PCR. V, J and clone size reflect that table, while D and trimming were determined from the DNA. The table lists around 220,000 clones, around 82% of them singletons. Input material: peripheral blood. The sequence was obtained from a woman aged 80 or over with active or convalescent COVID-19.

CDR3 region: CASSGTWSNQPQHF. The CDR3 DNA is TGTGCCAGTAGCGGGACATGGAGCAATCAGCCCCAGCATTTT. J is TRBJ1-5 and V is TRBV19, with D possibly TRBD1 on 6 matching bases. There are 14 residues in the CDR3. In germline, CDR1 is LNHDA, CDR2 SQIVND (reference sequence). The V and J ends lost 6 bases and 1 base respectively, with 10 bases between them.